This passage covers 21 T cell receptor beta chains from one sample sequenced in a study of kidney transplant recipient with SARS-CoV-2 infection. Each CDR3 protein gets one entry after TCRdb re-called the reads with MiXCR. Of fewer than 250,000 distinct CDR3 sequences detected, around 28% appear once; the ten largest clones hold around 6.8%. The source was a blood sample, collected at baseline and between days 110 and 120 from a kidney transplant recipient. The receptors were sampled from a male patient in his thirties who had COVID-19 and was a kidney transplant recipient. Some T cells may be supplied by the graft donor.

This clonotype has ten or more counts. V gene TRBV4-3 combines with J gene TRBJ2-2, with 7 nucleotides matching TRBD2. The length of the CDR3 is 18 residues. The germline V gene has CDR1 LGHNA and CDR2 YSLEER. V lost 4 bases, J lost 0 bases, and 11 bases stayed unmatched. The CDR3 nucleotides are TGCGCCAGCAGCCTCAGGCCAGCGGGGCTATCGAACACCGGGGAGCTGTTTTTT. It is translated as CASSLRPAGLSNTGELFF.

This clonotype was detected ten times or more. The genes are TRBV3-2 and TRBJ2-7; TRBD2 is the table's D call, not checked against the DNA. TRBV3-2 is marked as a pseudogene. The CDR3 consists of 14 residues. The CDR3 sequence: CASRGTSGYYEQYF. The CDR3 DNA reads TGTGCCAGCAGGGGGACTAGCGGGTACTACGAGCAGTACTTC.

In its sample, this clonotype was seen many times. As DNA, the CDR3 is TGCAGTGCTAGTCGAACAGAGGGCCATGGGCCCCAGCATTTT. This gives the protein CSASRTEGHGPQHF. V and J are TRBV20-1 and TRBJ1-5; D remains ambiguous. V lost 3 bases and J 9 bases, leaving 18 bases between the germline ends. The CDR3 is made up of 14 amino acids. Germline V gives CDR1 DFQATT, CDR2 SNEGSKA (reference sequence).

For this clonotype: A much larger clone differs from this one at a single base, so this may be a read error. This chain links TRBV3-1 with TRBJ2-1, with D unclear. The germline V gene has CDR1 LGHDT and CDR2 YNNKEL (reference sequence). Trimming removed 4 bases from V and 9 bases from J, with 13 bases in between. There are 13 residues in the CDR3. In nucleotides, the CDR3 is TGTGCCAGCAGCCCCACCGCCGGCGGTGAGCAGTTCTTC. Amino acids: CASSPTAGGEQFF.

With respect to this clonotype: Given a much more abundant clone one base away, this may be a read error. The chain combines TRBV4-3 with TRBJ2-5, with D possibly matching TRBD2 (6 bases). The CDR3 has 15 residues. V shed 0 bases and J shed 4 bases, with 12 bases lying between them. Per the germline V gene, CDR1 is LGHNA and CDR2 is YSLEER. DNA for the CDR3: TGCGCCAGCAGCCAAGATGGGGGGATGAGAGAGACCCAGTACTTC. Protein product: CASSQDGGMRETQYF.

The chain combines TRBV9 with TRBJ2-1; D is uncertain. Germline values: CDR1 SGDLS, CDR2 YYNGEE. The V end was cut by 6 bases, the J end by 7 bases, with 17 bases between. The CDR3 extends over 14 amino acids. Here the CDR3 reads CASNEYGSLNEQFF. Here the CDR3 DNA reads TGTGCCAGCAACGAGTACGGCAGTCTAAATGAGCAGTTCTTC.

Details on this clonotype: A read error may be the cause here, since a much bigger clone is one base away. This sequence joins TRBV19 and TRBJ1-4; D is unresolved. CDR1 and CDR2 from the germline V gene are LNHDA and SQIVND (reference sequence). This CDR3 has 15 residues. DNA for the CDR3: TGTGCCAGTAGTACCACTGATACGCATAATGAAAAACTGTCTTTT. Protein: CASSTTDTHNEKLSF.

This clonotype has at least ten counts. The chain joins TRBV15 to TRBJ1-2; D is ambiguous. The germline CDR1 and CDR2 sequences are LNHNV and YYDKDF (reference sequence). This CDR3 is 16 amino acids long. Trimming took off 3 bases at V and 4 bases at J, with 18 bases between the two ends. As DNA, the CDR3 is TGTGCCACCAGCAGGGGCAGAACCTCCCGTGCCTATGGCTACACCTTC. Protein: CATSRGRTSRAYGYTF.

This clonotype was seen at least ten times. The chain is built from TRBV5-1 and TRBJ1-2; D is undetermined. V was trimmed by 7 bases and J by 4 bases, leaving 23 bases between them. CDR3 length: 16 residues. CDR1 SGHRS and CDR2 YFSETQ come from the germline V gene. This CDR3 is CASPLLSVRKTYGYTF. The DNA for the CDR3 is TGCGCCAGCCCTCTACTATCGGTTCGAAAGACCTATGGCTACACCTTC.

This clonotype was observed at least ten times. The chain is built from TRBV5-4 and TRBJ1-1; D is possibly TRBD1 (5 bases). The CDR3 runs 13 residues. CDR1 and CDR2 from the germline V gene are SGHNT and YYREEE (reference sequence). Trimming took 0 bases from V and 5 from J, leaving 8 bases between them. Written as DNA, the CDR3 is TGTGCCAGCAGCTTGGAACAGGCAACTGAAGCTTTCTTT. Its translation: CASSLEQATEAFF.

This clonotype was seen ten or more times. This chain connects TRBV19 to TRBJ1-2; TRBD1 might be the D (5 bases). The CDR3 runs to 11 residues. V lost 5 bases and J 8 bases, leaving 9 bases between the germline ends. Germline V CDR1 and CDR2: LNHDA, SQIVND (reference sequence). The CDR3 DNA reads TGTGCCAGTAGTCAAGGGGAAGGCTACACCTTC. Translation: CASSQGEGYTF.

This clonotype was found a few times. The rearrangement joins TRBV7-8 to TRBJ1-2; D not certain. Per germline, CDR1 SGHVS and CDR2 FQNEAQ. The CDR3 loop spans 17 amino acids. Trimming removed 5 bases from V and 4 bases from J, with 23 bases in between. CDR3 loop: CASSVPLFTRKTYGYTF. CDR3 nucleotide sequence: TGTGCCAGCAGCGTGCCTTTGTTTACCCGAAAGACCTATGGCTACACCTTC.

There are a few counts of this clonotype. With a much larger clone just one base away, this may be a read error. The rearrangement links TRBV5-1 to TRBJ1-1, with TRBD1 matching over 7 bases. Germline assignment: CDR1 SGHRS and CDR2 YFSETQ. This CDR3 spans 14 amino acids. V trimming: 4 bases; J trimming: 0 bases; junction bases outside the gene matches: 3. The CDR3 sequence: CASSGGTVNTEAFF. CDR3 coding DNA: TGCGCCAGCAGCGGAGGGACAGTGAACACTGAAGCTTTCTTT.

The chain combines TRBV25-1 with TRBJ2-1; 11 bases are a match to TRBD2. The J segment lost 5 bases and the V segment lost 8 bases, leaving 8 bases of the junction unmatched. CDR1 MGHDK and CDR2 SYGVNS come from the germline V gene. The CDR3 covers 15 residues. In DNA, the CDR3 is TGTGCCAGCTCTATTCTAGCGGGAGGCCACAATGAGCAGTTCTTC. Encoded protein: CASSILAGGHNEQFF.

A few counts support this clonotype. V is TRBV29-1 and J is TRBJ2-1; D could derive from TRBD1 or TRBD2 (6 bases each). CDR1 is SQVTM and CDR2 is ANQGSEA in the germline V gene. Trimming removed 3 bases from V and 7 bases from J, with 13 bases in between. The CDR3 is 13 amino acids. CDR3 sequence: CSVDGGGRNEQFF. The DNA for the CDR3 is TGCAGCGTTGACGGGGGCGGTAGGAATGAGCAGTTCTTC.

Ten or more counts support this clonotype. V is TRBV2 and J is TRBJ2-6; 9 nucleotides match TRBD2. After removal of 1 base from V and 3 bases from J, the junction contained 7 bases not matched to a gene. CDR1 SNHLY and CDR2 FYNNEI come from the germline V gene. The CDR3 covers 18 residues. The CDR3 coding sequence is TGTGCCAGCAGTGAAGTTGGGCTAGCGGGAATTGGGGCCAACGTCCTGACTTTC. This codes for CASSEVGLAGIGANVLTF. Full variable domain (rest looked up from reference TRBV2 and TRBJ2-6): EPEVTQTPSHQVTQMGQEVILRCVPISNHLYFYWYRQILGQKVEFLVSFYNNEISEKSEIFDDQFSVERPDGSNFTLKIRSTKLEDSAMYFCASSEVGLAGIGANVLTFGAGSRLTVL.

Worth noting for this clonotype: This sequence may be a read error, since a much larger clone differs from it by one base. V usage is TRBV9 and J usage is TRBJ2-7; 8 nucleotides line up with TRBD1. Losses at the gene ends were 4 bases for V and 9 bases for J; bases not matched to a gene: 18. CDR1 and CDR2 from the germline V gene are SGDLS and YYNGEE. CDR3 length equals 16 residues. CDR3 protein: CASSSARQGSFHGQYF. CDR3 DNA sequence: TGTGCCAGCAGCTCCGCCCGACAGGGGTCCTTCCACGGGCAGTACTTC.

Points on this clonotype: An end of the junction differs from the germline gene, which may be a read error. V gene TRBV29-1 combines with J gene TRBJ2-5; D is perhaps TRBD1 (6 bases). CDR1 SQVTM and CDR2 ANQGSEA come from the germline V gene. The CDR3 sequence is 12 residues long. CDR3 nucleotide sequence: TGCAGCGCCGGGACAATGATAGAGCCCCAGTACTTC. Translation gives CSAGTMIEPQYF.

Details on this clonotype: A single base separates this from a much larger clone, so it may be a read error. The chain recombines TRBV24-1 with TRBJ1-3, with a tentative D call TRBD1 (5 bases). V was trimmed by 5 bases and J by 0 bases, leaving 13 bases between them. Germline V gene data show CDR1 as KGHDR and CDR2 as SFDVKD. This CDR3 has 16 amino acids. CDR3 DNA: TGTGCCACCAGTGGTCCTTCGGGACCCTCTGGAAACACCATATATTTT. This gives the protein CATSGPSGPSGNTIYF.

This clonotype was seen many times. The chain uses TRBV6-2 or TRBV6-3 and TRBJ2-7; 7 positions match TRBD1. The CDR3 covers 15 residues. The germline gives CDR1 MNHEY, CDR2 SVGEGT. With 6 bases clipped from V and 3 bases from J, the junction kept 11 bases outside the gene matches. This chain's CDR3 is CASSRNRGGIYEQYF. The CDR3 coding sequence is TGTGCCAGCAGCCGAAACAGGGGTGGGATCTACGAGCAGTACTTC.

In its sample, this clonotype was seen many times. This CDR3 is CSAPRLAGSYEQYF. The CDR3 DNA follows: TGCAGTGCACCAAGACTAGCGGGATCCTACGAGCAGTACTTC. The gene calls are TRBV20-1 and TRBJ2-7, with TRBD2 matching over 11 bases. CDR1 is DFQATT, CDR2 SNEGSKA, per germline (reference sequence). The CDR3 has 14 residues. Trimming at V came to 6 bases and at J to 1 base, leaving 5 bases not matched to a gene.